A single sample is the source of the 28 T cell receptor beta chains below, sequenced in a study of cytomegalovirus exposure and HLA in healthy donors. Method: immunoSEQ multiplex PCR; TCRdb's copy keeps in-frame clones and lacks some. The repertoire includes tens of thousands of clones, just under 95% of them detected once, and roughly 3.2% sits in the top ten. The sequenced sample consisted of PBMCs. The source of these receptors is a woman aged 18-30 years in good health and CMV-seropositive.

The chain carries TRBV5-6 and TRBJ2-1, with D possibly matching TRBD2 (6 bases). Trimming removed 0 bases from V and 8 bases from J, with 15 bases in between. The CDR3 totals 15 residues. The germline CDR1 and CDR2 sequences are SGHDT and YYEEEE. DNA for the CDR3: TGTGCCAGCAGCTTGGCCGGGGGTCCCCGCGATGAGCAGTTCTTC. Translated, it gives CASSLAGGPRDEQFF.

The V gene is TRBV28, the J gene TRBJ1-2, with unresolved D. Germline-derived CDR1 and CDR2 are MDHEN and SYDVKM. Trimming left V 7 bases short and J 4 bases short, with 16 bases between. This CDR3 has 14 residues. Written as DNA, the CDR3 is TGTGCCAGCAAGGAAACCTGGGCGAGCTATGGCTACACCTTC. Translation: CASKETWASYGYTF.

The chain combines TRBV5-1 with TRBJ1-1, with 9 bases identical to TRBD1. CDR1 SGHRS and CDR2 YFSETQ come from the germline V gene. With 0 bases clipped from V and 2 bases from J, the junction kept 2 bases outside the gene matches. The CDR3 totals 15 residues. CDR3 sequence (DNA): TGCGCCAGCAGCTTGGCACAGGGGGCTAACACTGAAGCTTTCTTT. Translated, it gives CASSLAQGANTEAFF.

The rearrangement uses TRBV19 and TRBJ2-2; TRBD1 matches at 9 bases. Per germline, CDR1 LNHDA and CDR2 SQIVND (reference sequence). CDR3 size: 15 residues. J was trimmed by 9 bases and V by 4 bases; bases with no gene match: 9. As DNA, the CDR3 is TGTGCCAGTAGTACCGGGACAGGGCTTACCTGGGAGCTGTTTTTT. Its protein product is CASSTGTGLTWELFF.

CDR3 sequence: CASSPQGSYEQYF. CDR3 DNA sequence: TGCGCCAGCAGCCCCCAGGGCTCCTACGAGCAGTACTTC. The chain carries TRBV5-1 and TRBJ2-7; tentatively, D is TRBD1 (5 bases). The V gene's germline CDR1 is SGHRS and CDR2 YFSETQ. There are 13 residues in the CDR3. V lost 4 bases, J lost 0 bases, and 8 bases lay in between.

The V gene is TRBV4-1, the J gene TRBJ2-5, with 12 bases that match TRBD1. Germline V gives CDR1 MGHRA, CDR2 YSYEKL. V lost 3 bases to trimming and J lost 5 bases; unmatched junction nucleotides: 4. The CDR3 sequence is 15 residues long. The CDR3 nucleotides read TGCGCCAGCAGCCAGCCCGGGACAGGGGGCGAGACCCAGTACTTC. Amino acids: CASSQPGTGGETQYF.

The chain links TRBV6-5 to TRBJ2-1; TRBD2 matches 7 bases. V lost 6 bases, J lost 6 bases, and 11 bases stayed unmatched. The germline V gene has CDR1 MNHEY and CDR2 SVGAGI. This CDR3 is built from 15 residues. Written as DNA, the CDR3 is TGTGCCAGCAGGGAGGGGCGGGAGATGGGCAATGAGCAGTTCTTC. This translates into CASREGREMGNEQFF.

The chain is built from TRBV5-1 and TRBJ1-3, with D possibly matching TRBD1 (6 bases). CDR3 length: 14 residues. Trimming took off 0 bases at V and 6 bases at J, with 10 bases between the two ends. Germline loops: CDR1 SGHRS, CDR2 YFSETQ. The CDR3 region has the DNA TGCGCCAGCAGCTTGGCGGGGACACAAAACACCATATATTTT. Translated: CASSLAGTQNTIYF.

This clone was seen once. The genes are TRBV7-2 and TRBJ1-4; D uncertain. This CDR3 has 16 residues. Trimming pared 8 bases from V and 0 bases from J, leaving 16 bases between. Germline V gene lookup returns CDR1 SGHTA and CDR2 FQGNSA. In nucleotides, the CDR3 is TGTGCCAGCCAACGTACTCCCCTTGCAACTAATGAAAAACTGTTTTTT. It specifies CASQRTPLATNEKLFF.

This clone was detected only a few times. The rearrangement uses TRBV5-1 and TRBJ1-6, with a possible D match to TRBD1 (5 bases). Germline values: CDR1 SGHRS, CDR2 YFSETQ. CDR3 size: 17 residues. With 4 bases removed from V and 0 bases from J, the gap between germline ends came to 14 bases. In DNA, the CDR3 is TGCGCCAGCAGCCGACAGTCTACGAGCTCCTATAATTCACCCCTCCACTTT. As protein: CASSRQSTSSYNSPLHF.

This clone was seen only once. The chain recombines TRBV7-6 with TRBJ1-3, with D maybe TRBD1 (5 bases). This CDR3 comprises 17 residues. CDR1 SGHVS and CDR2 FNYEAQ come from the germline V gene. V lost 2 bases and J 0 bases, leaving 14 bases between the germline ends. The CDR3 is CASSLSWGSRSGNTIYF. CDR3 nucleotide sequence: TGTGCCAGCAGCTTATCATGGGGCTCCCGCTCTGGAAACACCATATATTTT.

The V gene is TRBV4-1, the J gene TRBJ2-7, with TRBD1 as a possible D gene (6 bases). Germline values: CDR1 MGHRA, CDR2 YSYEKL. Trimming took off 1 base at V and 0 bases at J, with 13 bases between the two ends. The CDR3 sequence is 16 residues long. CDR3 coding DNA: TGCGCCAGCAGCCAAGCTGATGACAGGTCCTCCTACGAGCAGTACTTC. Translated, it gives CASSQADDRSSYEQYF.

The CDR3 nucleotides read TGTGCCAGCATTGTGCGAATAAATTCACCCCTCCACTTT. Translation: CASIVRINSPLHF. This sequence joins TRBV6-1 and TRBJ1-6, with D unclear. Trimming removed 7 bases from V and 7 bases from J, with 11 bases in between. Germline CDR1 reads MNHNS; CDR2 reads SASEGT. CDR3 length: 13 amino acids.

This clone showed up just once. This chain joins TRBV2 and TRBJ2-7; D is possibly TRBD1 (7 bases). Trimming shortened V by 6 bases and J by 2 bases, and 14 bases separated the two germline ends. The CDR3 runs 14 residues. Germline V CDR1 and CDR2: SNHLY, FYNNEI. The CDR3 DNA sequence: TGTGCCAGCAGCGAGCAGGGGGAGGCCTACGAGCAGTACTTC. Amino acids: CASSEQGEAYEQYF.

V gene TRBV4-1 combines with J gene TRBJ2-2; 7 bases align to TRBD1. This CDR3 comprises 16 residues. J gave up 0 bases and V 0 bases, and 1 base lay outside the gene matches. Germline V gene data show CDR1 as MGHRA and CDR2 as YSYEKL. CDR3 nucleotide sequence: TGCGCCAGCAGCCAAGAGAGGGGGCCGAACACCGGGGAGCTGTTTTTT. This codes for CASSQERGPNTGELFF.

A single count supports this clone. The chain links TRBV2 to TRBJ2-7, with a weak D call TRBD1 (5 bases). CDR1 is SNHLY, CDR2 FYNNEI, per germline. V gave up 7 bases and J gave up 3 bases, with 22 bases separating them. This CDR3 spans 16 amino acids. CDR3 sequence reads: CASTETATLSDYEQYF. CDR3 nucleotides: TGTGCCAGCACGGAGACAGCCACATTATCAGACTACGAGCAGTACTTC.

This chain connects TRBV4-1 to TRBJ1-6; D is unclear. V was pared by 0 bases and J by 9 bases, with 9 bases between. This CDR3 is 14 amino acids long. Germline values: CDR1 MGHRA, CDR2 YSYEKL. CDR3 in DNA: TGCGCCAGCAGCCAAGAACGGGGAAGTTCACCCCTCCACTTT. Its protein product is CASSQERGSSPLHF.

The chain uses TRBV9 and TRBJ1-2, with 7 bases fitting TRBD1. Germline-derived CDR1 and CDR2 are SGDLS and YYNGEE. Trimming took 0 bases from V and 5 from J; bases not matched to a gene: 7. The CDR3 length is 15 residues. DNA of the CDR3: TGTGCCAGCAGCGTAGAACCGACAGGGAAGTATGGCTACACCTTC. It translates to CASSVEPTGKYGYTF.

The genes are TRBV4-1 and TRBJ2-7, with 8 bases aligning to TRBD1. CDR1 is MGHRA and CDR2 is YSYEKL in the germline V gene. This CDR3 has 16 residues. V lost 0 bases, J lost 3 bases, and 7 bases stayed unmatched. CDR3: CASSQDHRDRLYEQYF. DNA for the CDR3: TGCGCCAGCAGCCAAGACCACCGGGACAGGCTCTACGAGCAGTACTTC.

The V and J genes are TRBV27 and TRBJ2-1; D may be TRBD2 (5 bases). The CDR3 length is 16 residues. V was cut by 4 bases and J by 3 bases, with 16 bases left in between. Germline values: CDR1 MNHEY, CDR2 SMNVEV (reference sequence). The CDR3 bases are TGTGCCAGCAGTTCAATCGGGGTAGCCGGCTACAATGAGCAGTTCTTC. It specifies CASSSIGVAGYNEQFF.

V usage is TRBV2 and J usage is TRBJ1-2; TRBD1 is a possible D gene (5 bases). V dropped 7 bases and J dropped 3 bases, with 12 bases sitting between them. Germline V CDR1 and CDR2: SNHLY, FYNNEI. This CDR3 is built from 13 residues. The DNA for the CDR3 is TGTGCCAGCATGGGGGGGGTGGACTATGGCTACACCTTC. Its protein is CASMGGVDYGYTF.

The rearrangement joins TRBV11-2 to TRBJ2-2, with a possible D match to TRBD1 (5 bases). The V gene lost 3 bases and the J gene lost 6 bases, with 11 bases spanning the gap. The CDR3 sequence is 14 residues long. The germline V gene has CDR1 SGHAT and CDR2 FQNNGV. The CDR3 DNA reads as TGTGCCAGCAGCTTCTTTGGGGCGTCCGGGGAGCTGTTTTTT. This gives the protein CASSFFGASGELFF.

V usage is TRBV2 and J usage is TRBJ2-5; 12 bases match TRBD2. Germline loops: CDR1 SNHLY, CDR2 FYNNEI. There are 15 residues in the CDR3. V lost 2 bases and J lost 5; bases outside the gene matches: 3. The CDR3 here is CASSELAGGLETQYF. For the CDR3, the DNA is TGTGCCAGCAGTGAACTAGCGGGGGGGCTGGAGACCCAGTACTTC.

The genes are TRBV5-6 and TRBJ2-7; TRBD1 aligns across 12 bases. V dropped 2 bases and J dropped 5; count of bases not matched to a gene: 8. Germline CDR1 reads SGHDT; CDR2 reads YYEEEE. The CDR3 spans 16 residues. DNA of the CDR3: TGTGCCAGCAGCTTCGGGACAGGGGGCAGCTGGGACGAGCAGTACTTC. It specifies CASSFGTGGSWDEQYF. Full variable domain (remainder filled in from reference TRBV5-6 and TRBJ2-7): DAGVTQSPTHLIKTRGQQVTLRCSPKSGHDTVSWYQQALGQGPQFIFQYYEEEERQRGNFPDRFSGHQFPNYSSELNVNALLLGDSALYLCASSFGTGGSWDEQYFGPGTRLTVT.

The CDR3 sequence is CASSPLGAGDSYEQYF. In DNA, the CDR3 is TGTGCCAGCAGCCCCCTGGGGGCAGGGGACTCCTACGAGCAGTACTTC. The chain carries TRBV4-2 and TRBJ2-7; D is possibly TRBD1 (6 bases). CDR1 is LGHNA and CDR2 is YNFKEQ in the germline V gene. The CDR3 consists of 16 residues. The ends were cut back, 4 bases at V and 0 bases at J, with 16 bases in the middle.

This rearrangement joins TRBV7-2 to TRBJ2-6; D is possibly TRBD1 (6 bases). CDR1 is SGHTA and CDR2 is FQGNSA in the germline V gene. This CDR3 is built from 16 residues. The V gene lost 0 bases and the J gene lost 0 bases, with 6 bases spanning the gap. DNA for the CDR3: TGTGCCAGCAGCTTAGCAGGGGGCTCTGGGGCCAACGTCCTGACTTTC. Amino acid sequence: CASSLAGGSGANVLTF.

This clone was found once. The chain uses TRBV7-3 and TRBJ2-1, with 8 bases matching TRBD2. The germline V gene has CDR1 SGHTA and CDR2 FQGTGA. The CDR3 contains 15 residues. V dropped 5 bases and J dropped 9; count of bases not matched to a gene: 12. This chain's CDR3 is CASSPQAGVYLEQFF. CDR3 nucleotide sequence: TGTGCCAGCAGCCCCCAAGCGGGAGTATATCTTGAGCAGTTCTTC.

The gene calls are TRBV19 and TRBJ2-7; the match to TRBD1 covers 10 bases. The CDR3 is made up of 15 amino acids. With 10 bases clipped from V and 2 bases from J, the junction kept 11 bases outside the gene matches. Germline-derived CDR1 and CDR2 are LNHDA and SQIVND (reference sequence). The DNA of the CDR3 is TGTGCCACCACGGATCCGGGACAGGGGACCTACGAGCAGTACTTC. Its translation: CATTDPGQGTYEQYF.